This entry concerns a single T cell receptor beta chain. Its antigen remains unidentified. Through a sample-barcoded 5' primer and a J-beta primer mix, a second PCR was run for roughly 6 to 11 cycles. Tagging of each cDNA molecule was performed by a template-switch adaptor with 12 random nucleotides. Using its own MiXCR run on the 5' RACE reads, TCRdb lists one record per CDR3 protein. The repertoire holds over 550,000 distinct CDR3 sequences, with under 30% as singletons. This sample is part of a study of blood T cells in healthy people across ages. Study-wide findings and caveats: A greater number of naive CD4+ cells and higher diversity distinguished long-lived donors from aged donors.

This CDR3 has 13 amino acids. Germline CDR1 reads MNHEY; CDR2 reads SVGAGI. Trimming shortened V by 7 bases and J by 2 bases, and 11 bases separated the two germline ends. Healthy Caucasian individuals from Russia aged about 6 to 95 were enrolled as donors. Sequencing was performed on blood. The chain combines TRBV6-5 with TRBJ1-1; D is unresolved. The clonotype comes from a woman over 75 in good health. The CDR3 spells CASMAGLNTEAFF. The CDR3 nucleotides read TGTGCCAGCATGGCCGGACTAAACACTGAAGCTTTCTTT.